This TCR beta chain was documented in a study of blood T cells in healthy people across ages. The CDR3 runs to 16 residues. Unmatched junction bases numbered 4, after V lost 3 bases and J lost 0 bases. Germline V gene lookup returns CDR1 SGHTA and CDR2 FQGNSA. The second PCR ran roughly 6 to 11 cycles with a sample-barcoded 5' primer and J-beta primers. One entry per CDR3 protein, called by TCRdb with MiXCR from the 5' RACE reads. The profile shows 1.5 million to 1.8 million distinct CDR3 sequences, 42% of them singletons. The sequenced sample was blood. This clonotype was sampled from a woman between 18 and 29 years old in good health. The gene calls are TRBV7-2 and TRBJ2-7, with TRBD2 matching 11 bases. The CDR3 DNA follows: TGTGCCAGCAGCTTTTCGACTAGCGGGAACTCCTACGAGCAGTACTTC. Translated: CASSFSTSGNSYEQYF.